The 8 T cell receptor beta chains given below trace back to one sample, sequenced in a study of cytomegalovirus exposure and HLA in healthy donors. In the PCR, 60 Vbeta and 13 Jbeta primers were used. Sequencing was performed with immunoSEQ multiplex PCR; in TCRdb, only in-frame clones are kept and a portion is missing. Of some 87,000 clones listed, around 62% are singletons. Sample: PBMCs. These receptors originate from a woman aged 25 to 39 in good health and CMV-seropositive.

V and J are TRBV5-6 and TRBJ2-5; tentative D call: TRBD2 (5 bases). The CDR3 has 16 amino acids. The germline V gene has CDR1 SGHDT and CDR2 YYEEEE. Trimming removed 0 bases from V and 2 bases from J, with 14 bases in between. The CDR3 is CASSLALAGVQETQYF. The CDR3 coding sequence is TGTGCCAGCAGCTTGGCCCTGGCGGGCGTGCAAGAGACCCAGTACTTC.

V is TRBV6-6 and J is TRBJ2-1, with a weak D call TRBD1 (6 bases). This CDR3 is built from 15 residues. The germline gives CDR1 MNHNY, CDR2 SVGAGI (reference sequence). Trimming stripped 6 bases from V and 2 bases from J, with 14 bases between. DNA for the CDR3: TGTGCCAGCAGACCCCCAGGGGCTGCCTACAATGAGCAGTTCTTC. This sequence encodes CASRPPGAAYNEQFF.

The gene calls are TRBV30 and TRBJ2-3; TRBD2 might be the D (5 bases). Germline V gene sequence: CDR1 GTSNPN, CDR2 SVGIG (reference sequence). V lost 3 bases, J lost 0 bases, and 10 bases lay in between. This CDR3 contains 14 residues. CDR3 loop: CAWRDLISTDTQYF. DNA of the CDR3: TGTGCCTGGAGGGACTTAATTAGCACAGATACGCAGTATTTT.

This sequence joins TRBV19 and TRBJ2-6, with D perhaps matching TRBD1 (6 bases). V lost 2 bases, J lost 0 bases, and 17 bases lay in between. The CDR3 has 19 amino acids. Germline V gives CDR1 LNHDA, CDR2 SQIVND (reference sequence). The CDR3 protein is CASSIKVWGPDSGANVLTF. In DNA, the CDR3 is TGTGCCAGTAGTATAAAAGTCTGGGGGCCCGACTCTGGGGCCAACGTCCTGACTTTC.

The chain has TRBV6-4 and TRBJ1-1; 9 positions agree with TRBD1. The junction had 4 bases not matched to a gene; V was cut back by 5 bases and J by 0 bases. The CDR3 sequence is 15 residues long. The germline V gene has CDR1 MRHNA and CDR2 SNTAGT. The CDR3 DNA sequence: TGTGCCAGCAGTTCCGGACAGGGGATGAACACTGAAGCTTTCTTT. Protein product: CASSSGQGMNTEAFF.

J is TRBJ2-1 and V is TRBV4-1; weak D call: TRBD1 (6 bases). Germline loops: CDR1 MGHRA, CDR2 YSYEKL. The CDR3 loop spans 17 amino acids. The V end lost 0 bases, the J end lost 0 bases, and 12 bases lay between the germline ends. The CDR3 sequence: CASSQDGRGSSYNEQFF. The CDR3 coding sequence is TGCGCCAGCAGCCAAGATGGAAGGGGGAGCTCCTACAATGAGCAGTTCTTC.

This chain joins TRBV9 and TRBJ1-6, with D unclear. The length of the CDR3 is 16 residues. Trimming removed 4 bases at V and 0 bases at J, with 11 bases between. Germline lookup yields CDR1 SGDLS and CDR2 YYNGEE. The CDR3 reads CASSPGGNSYNSPLHF. For the CDR3, the DNA is TGTGCCAGCAGCCCAGGCGGGAACTCCTATAATTCACCCCTCCACTTT.

The chain uses TRBV15 and TRBJ2-7, with 10 bases identical to TRBD1. Germline trimming cut 5 bases from V and 3 bases from J; bases unmatched to any gene: 4. Germline V lookup: CDR1 LNHNV, CDR2 YYDKDF (reference sequence). The CDR3 sequence is 14 residues long. CDR3 nucleotide sequence: TGTGCCACCAGCTTAGACAGGGGGCTCTACGAGCAGTACTTC. It translates to CATSLDRGLYEQYF.